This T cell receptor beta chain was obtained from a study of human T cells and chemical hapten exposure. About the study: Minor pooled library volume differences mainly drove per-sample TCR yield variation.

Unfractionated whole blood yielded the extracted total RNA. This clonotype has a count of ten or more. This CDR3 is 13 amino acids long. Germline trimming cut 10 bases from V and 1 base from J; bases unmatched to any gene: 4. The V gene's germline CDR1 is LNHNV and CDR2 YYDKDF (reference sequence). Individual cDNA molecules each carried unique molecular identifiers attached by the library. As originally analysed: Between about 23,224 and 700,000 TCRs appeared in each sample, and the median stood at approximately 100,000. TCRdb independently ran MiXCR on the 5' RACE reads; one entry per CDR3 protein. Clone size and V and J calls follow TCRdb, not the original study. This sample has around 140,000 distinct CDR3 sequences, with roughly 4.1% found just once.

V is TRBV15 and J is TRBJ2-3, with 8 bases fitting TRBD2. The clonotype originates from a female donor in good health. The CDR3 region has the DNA TGTGCCATCGGGGGGGCGGGCACAGATACGCAGTATTTT. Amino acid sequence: CAIGGAGTDTQYF.